A single sample gave rise to the 24 T cell receptor beta chains below, sequenced in a study of OX40 agonist ivuxolimab in advanced cancers. Profiled with immunoSEQ multiplex PCR; TCRdb holds only in-frame clones, not every one. Among around 66,000 clones listed, 85% to 90% were seen once. The sample was CD4+ or CD8+ T cells sorted from blood, taken in a trial of the OX40 agonist ivuxolimab. The receptors derive from an adult with an advanced solid tumor such as melanoma, head and neck, liver or kidney cancer.

V usage is TRBV11-2 and J usage is TRBJ2-5; D ambiguous. CDR3 size: 14 residues. CDR1 and CDR2 (germline): SGHAT, FQNNGV. V dropped 1 base and J dropped 0 bases, with 6 bases sitting between them. CDR3 in DNA: TGTGCCAGCAGCTTAGGCGTCTACCAAGAGACCCAGTACTTC. This gives the protein CASSLGVYQETQYF.

This clone showed up just once. The chain recombines TRBV7-9 with TRBJ2-7; no reliable D call. The CDR3 covers 14 residues. Germline CDR1 and CDR2: SEHNR and FQNEAQ (reference sequence). The V and J ends lost 5 bases and 1 base respectively, with 12 bases between them. CDR3 DNA sequence: TGTGCCAGCAGCGCTCGACTGGTGTCCTACGAGCAGTACTTC. It codes for CASSARLVSYEQYF. The whole variable domain, filled in from reference TRBV7-9 and TRBJ2-7, reads DTGVSQNPRHKITKRGQNVTFRCDPISEHNRLYWYRQTLGQGPEFLTYFQNEAQLEKSRLLSDRFSAERPKGSFSTLEIQRTEQGDSAMYLCASSARLVSYEQYFGPGTRLTVT.

This clone was observed once. The chain is built from TRBV27 and TRBJ2-7; TRBD2 agrees at 8 bases. The germline CDR1 and CDR2 sequences are MNHEY and SMNVEV (reference sequence). The junction had 5 bases not matched to a gene; V was cut back by 3 bases and J by 4 bases. The CDR3 runs to 14 residues. This CDR3 reads CASSFASGPYEQYF. Written as DNA, the CDR3 is TGTGCCAGCAGTTTTGCTAGCGGGCCTTACGAGCAGTACTTC.

The gene calls are TRBV11-2 and TRBJ2-1; the match to TRBD2 covers 9 bases. The J segment lost 0 bases and the V segment lost 7 bases, leaving 7 bases of the junction unmatched. The germline V gene has CDR1 SGHAT and CDR2 FQNNGV. The CDR3 spans 16 residues. This chain's CDR3 is CASNRLAVLSYNEQFF. CDR3 nucleotides: TGTGCCAGCAACCGACTAGCGGTCCTCTCCTACAATGAGCAGTTCTTC.

The DNA for the CDR3 is TGTGCCAGCAGCGCCCAGGTTATTCCCCATGGGCTGTTTTTT. Its protein product is CASSAQVIPHGLFF. V usage is TRBV9 and J usage is TRBJ1-4, with D hard to call. The V gene lost 3 bases and the J gene lost 14 bases, with 20 bases spanning the gap. Germline V gene lookup returns CDR1 SGDLS and CDR2 YYNGEE. The CDR3 length is 14 residues.

CDR3 DNA sequence: TGTGCCAGCAGCTTGGGAGGGTACGCTGAAGCTTTCTTT. Its protein is CASSLGGYAEAFF. The V call is TRBV11-3, the J call TRBJ1-1, with unresolved D. CDR1 is SGHNT, CDR2 YENEEA, per germline. Trimming left V 3 bases short and J 6 bases short, with 11 bases between. The CDR3 is made up of 13 amino acids.

This clone occurred once. The genes are TRBV27 and TRBJ2-2; D is unclear. Deletions cut 5 bases from V and 6 bases from J, with 13 bases between. The V gene's germline CDR1 is MNHEY and CDR2 SMNVEV (reference sequence). This CDR3 contains 14 residues. CDR3 sequence reads: CASSPTPLAGELFF. CDR3 sequence (DNA): TGTGCCAGCAGTCCAACCCCCCTAGCCGGGGAGCTGTTTTTT.

This clone was detected a few times. The chain employs TRBV10-3 and TRBJ1-5; tentative D call: TRBD1 (6 bases). Trimming pared 3 bases from V and 5 bases from J, leaving 11 bases between. The CDR3 runs 14 residues. Germline-derived CDR1 and CDR2 are ENHRY and SYGVKD. The CDR3 nucleotides are TGTGCCATCAGTGATCGGGACACACATCAGCCCCAGCATTTT. It translates to CAISDRDTHQPQHF.

The gene calls are TRBV5-1 and TRBJ1-2, with D unresolved. CDR1 and CDR2 from the germline V gene are SGHRS and YFSETQ. V dropped 4 bases and J dropped 0 bases, with 22 bases sitting between them. This CDR3 has 18 amino acids. CDR3 DNA sequence: TGCGCCAGCAGCCCCGCTGGTCTATCTTACGGGACTAACTATGGCTACACCTTC. Translation gives CASSPAGLSYGTNYGYTF.

The J gene is TRBJ2-5, the V gene TRBV5-1, with a tentative D call TRBD1 (7 bases). This CDR3 comprises 14 residues. V was trimmed by 5 bases and J by 4 bases, leaving 15 bases between them. Germline CDR1 SGHRS, CDR2 YFSETQ. As DNA, the CDR3 is TGCGCCAGCAGTGGGGGGACAGTCGGAGAGACCCAGTACTTC. This sequence encodes CASSGGTVGETQYF. Looking up the rest from reference TRBV5-1 and TRBJ2-5 gives the full variable domain: KAGVTQTPRYLIKTRGQQVTLSCSPISGHRSVSWYQQTPGQGLQFLFEYFSETQRNKGNFPGRFSGRQFSNSRSEMNVSTLELGDSALYLCASSGGTVGETQYFGPGTRLLVL.

The V gene is TRBV7-9, the J gene TRBJ1-5; TRBD1 is a possible D gene (6 bases). The length of the CDR3 is 13 residues. Germline V gene data show CDR1 as SEHNR and CDR2 as FQNEAQ (reference sequence). V lost 7 bases and J lost 5, with 12 bases in between. In DNA form, the CDR3 reads TGTGCCAGCACCCAGGGGTTCGATCAGCCCCAGCATTTT. Protein sequence: CASTQGFDQPQHF.

V usage is TRBV28 and J usage is TRBJ1-2; possibly TRBD1 for D (6 bases). Germline V gene data show CDR1 as MDHEN and CDR2 as SYDVKM. This CDR3 has 15 residues. V was shortened by 6 bases and J by 4 bases, with 18 bases between the two germline ends. In DNA, the CDR3 is TGTGCCAGCAGCCCAGCGGGGGGCCTCCCCTATGGCTACACCTTC. Encoded protein: CASSPAGGLPYGYTF.

The J gene is TRBJ2-7, the V gene TRBV14; the D call may be TRBD1 or TRBD2 (5 bases each). CDR1 and CDR2 (germline): SGHDN, FVKESK. There are 16 residues in the CDR3. V lost 1 base, J lost 2 bases, and 15 bases lay in between. Here the CDR3 reads CASSQGTLGVPYEQYF. The CDR3 DNA is TGTGCCAGCAGCCAAGGGACGTTGGGGGTCCCCTACGAGCAGTACTTC.

The gene calls are TRBV10-2 and TRBJ1-1; 12 bases match TRBD1. The CDR3 spans 18 residues. Germline V gene sequence: CDR1 WSHSY, CDR2 SAAADI. V was clipped by 4 bases and J by 1 base; unmatched bases: 10. The CDR3 is CASSVPSGTGGENTEAFF. The CDR3 DNA reads TGCGCCAGCAGTGTGCCCTCCGGGACAGGGGGCGAGAACACTGAAGCTTTCTTT.

The CDR3 DNA reads TGTGCCAGCAGTACCGGGACTAGTACCTACGAGCAGTACTTC. It specifies CASSTGTSTYEQYF. V is TRBV6-1 and J is TRBJ2-7, with 8 bases matching TRBD2. This CDR3 region has 14 residues. Trimming removed 5 bases from V and 2 bases from J; junction bases left unmatched: 5. CDR1 is MNHNS and CDR2 is SASEGT in the germline V gene.

The sample holds a few counts of this clone. This chain uses TRBV7-2 with TRBJ1-1, with a weak D call TRBD1 (5 bases). Germline lookup yields CDR1 SGHTA and CDR2 FQGNSA. The V and J ends lost 2 bases and 3 bases respectively, with 7 bases between them. The CDR3 totals 13 residues. CDR3 sequence reads: CASSLLRDTEAFF. In DNA form, the CDR3 reads TGTGCCAGCAGCTTACTCAGGGACACTGAAGCTTTCTTT.

V gene TRBV10-3 combines with J gene TRBJ2-1; D is unclear. V shed 3 bases and J shed 0 bases, with 9 bases lying between them. CDR3 length: 15 residues. Germline CDR1 and CDR2: ENHRY and SYGVKD. CDR3: CAISESVSSYNEQFF. CDR3 bases: TGTGCCATCAGTGAAAGCGTGAGCTCCTACAATGAGCAGTTCTTC.

V usage is TRBV27 and J usage is TRBJ2-1, with 7 bases that match TRBD1. CDR1 MNHEY and CDR2 SMNVEV come from the germline V gene (reference sequence). There are 14 residues in the CDR3. Losses at the gene ends were 2 bases for V and 8 bases for J; bases not matched to a gene: 6. The CDR3 nucleotides read TGTGCCAGCAGTTTAACTGGGACAGCAGATGAGCAGTTCTTC. Translated, it gives CASSLTGTADEQFF.

The V call is TRBV29-1, the J call TRBJ2-7, with 10 bases lining up with TRBD1. The CDR3 loop spans 13 amino acids. J gave up 7 bases and V 6 bases, and 9 bases lay outside the gene matches. Germline CDR1 and CDR2: SQVTM and ANQGSEA. The CDR3 spells CSVWTGGSREQYF. The CDR3 DNA reads as TGCAGCGTCTGGACAGGGGGAAGTCGGGAGCAGTACTTC.

This rearrangement joins TRBV2 to TRBJ1-2; no clear D gene. The CDR3 has 15 amino acids. CDR1 is SNHLY and CDR2 is FYNNEI in the germline V gene. Trimming took 7 bases from V and 7 from J, leaving 22 bases between them. DNA for the CDR3: TGTGCCAGCAATTACCACGGGCCCGGAGGAGGTGGCTACACCTTC. Protein sequence: CASNYHGPGGGGYTF.

The chain has TRBV29-1 and TRBJ2-2, with D possibly being TRBD1 (6 bases). V lost 1 base and J lost 16, with 13 bases in between. The CDR3 contains 11 residues. Germline CDR1 is SQVTM and CDR2 is ANQGSEA. In DNA form, the CDR3 reads TGCAGCGTTGAAGTAGGTGGGGGCCGGTTTTTT. Translating gives CSVEVGGGRFF.

This chain uses TRBV28 with TRBJ2-5, with D perhaps TRBD1 (5 bases). Germline loops: CDR1 MDHEN, CDR2 SYDVKM. Trimming shortened V by 5 bases and J by 2 bases, and 18 bases separated the two germline ends. This CDR3 is built from 16 residues. Here the CDR3 DNA reads TGTGCCAGCAGTCCCCTTGGGGCGGCTTGGCAAGAGACCCAGTACTTC. Its protein product is CASSPLGAAWQETQYF.

The count of this clone is one. The chain recombines TRBV6-1 with TRBJ2-1, with D perhaps TRBD2 (5 bases). V shed 2 bases and J shed 3 bases, with 14 bases lying between them. The length of the CDR3 is 16 residues. Germline assignment: CDR1 MNHNS and CDR2 SASEGT. Written as DNA, the CDR3 is TGTGCCAGCAGTGAAACCCCGGTAGCGAGCTACAATGAGCAGTTCTTC. This codes for CASSETPVASYNEQFF.

This clone was seen a single time. This chain connects TRBV7-2 to TRBJ1-1; D may be TRBD1 (5 bases). Germline V lookup: CDR1 SGHTA, CDR2 FQGNSA. V was trimmed by 4 bases and J by 4 bases, leaving 7 bases between them. The CDR3 runs 12 residues. CDR3 bases: TGTGCCAGCAGCTGGGGGGGCACTGAAGCTTTCTTT. Its translation: CASSWGGTEAFF.